These 15 T cell receptor beta chains were all obtained from the same sample, sequenced in a study of OX40 agonist ivuxolimab in advanced cancers. Assay: immunoSEQ multiplex PCR; the TCRdb copy retains only in-frame clones and omits some. The sample records more than 65,000 clones, about 94% being singletons. This sample comprised CD4+ or CD8+ T cells sorted from blood, obtained in a trial of the OX40 agonist ivuxolimab. These receptors were taken from an adult with an advanced solid tumor such as melanoma, head and neck, liver or kidney cancer.

The chain links TRBV11-2 to TRBJ2-7; 7 nucleotides agree with TRBD1. Trimming at V came to 0 bases and at J to 1 base, leaving 3 bases not matched to a gene. The CDR3 runs to 15 residues. Germline V gene lookup returns CDR1 SGHAT and CDR2 FQNNGV. The CDR3 nucleotides are TGTGCCAGCAGCTTAGAAGTGACAGGGTCCTACGAGCAGTACTTC. Its translation: CASSLEVTGSYEQYF.

This sequence joins TRBV7-6 and TRBJ2-7, with 7 bases matching TRBD1. Germline V gene lookup returns CDR1 SGHVS and CDR2 FNYEAQ. This CDR3 comprises 14 residues. The V segment lost 5 bases and the J segment 5 bases; nucleotides outside the gene matches: 9. The CDR3: CASSRVTGAHEQYF. The DNA for the CDR3 is TGTGCCAGCAGCCGTGTCACAGGGGCCCACGAGCAGTACTTC.

In DNA, the CDR3 is TGTGCCAGCAGTTCGGGGGCCGCGGCCCAGTACTTC. This encodes CASSSGAAAQYF. V is TRBV27 and J is TRBJ2-5, with D possibly being TRBD1 or TRBD2 (6 bases each). Trimming took 4 bases from V and 9 from J, leaving 12 bases between them. Germline CDR1 reads MNHEY; CDR2 reads SMNVEV (reference sequence). CDR3 size: 12 residues.

The CDR3 coding sequence is TGTGCCAGCAGCTCGCAGGGCGTACAAGAGACCCAGTACTTC. Translated: CASSSQGVQETQYF. The chain recombines TRBV5-5 with TRBJ2-5; the D gene is possibly TRBD1 (5 bases). The CDR3 spans 14 residues. Trimming took off 3 bases at V and 2 bases at J, with 11 bases between the two ends. Germline values: CDR1 SGHKS, CDR2 YYEKEE (reference sequence).

The chain employs TRBV27 and TRBJ2-1; D may correspond to TRBD1 or TRBD2 (5 bases each). Trimming took 2 bases from V and 3 from J, leaving 20 bases between them. CDR3 size: 18 residues. Germline CDR1 MNHEY, CDR2 SMNVEV (reference sequence). The CDR3 nucleotides read TGTGCCAGCAGTTTACATGGTTTTGGGGGAGTGAGCTACAATGAGCAGTTCTTC. The encoded protein is CASSLHGFGGVSYNEQFF.

This clone was seen a few times. This chain links TRBV2 with TRBJ1-5; no clear D gene. The CDR3 consists of 15 residues. CDR1 SNHLY and CDR2 FYNNEI come from the germline V gene. V was clipped by 2 bases and J by 6 bases, with 14 bases between them. The CDR3 nucleotides are TGTGCCAGCAGTGAACTCACGATGGGCAGTCAGCCCCAGCATTTT. It is translated as CASSELTMGSQPQHF.

The chain employs TRBV4-1 and TRBJ1-2, with D maybe TRBD1 (5 bases). The CDR3 runs to 15 residues. CDR1 is MGHRA, CDR2 YSYEKL, per germline. The germline V and J ends were trimmed by 0 bases and 4 bases, with 12 bases remaining between them. In DNA, the CDR3 is TGCGCCAGCAGCCAAGAGAGCCAGGGAAGCTATGGCTACACCTTC. It translates to CASSQESQGSYGYTF.

The rearrangement links TRBV5-4 to TRBJ2-3; maybe TRBD2 (5 bases). This CDR3 region has 13 residues. The V gene's germline CDR1 is SGHNT and CDR2 YYREEE (reference sequence). V was pared by 5 bases and J by 3 bases, with 10 bases between. The CDR3 coding sequence is TGTGCCAGCAGTCTTAGAGGGACAGATACGCAGTATTTT. Protein sequence: CASSLRGTDTQYF.

V usage is TRBV9 and J usage is TRBJ2-3; D uncertain. Trimming pared 0 bases from V and 0 bases from J, leaving 2 bases between. The CDR3 loop spans 13 amino acids. Per germline, CDR1 SGDLS and CDR2 YYNGEE. As DNA, the CDR3 is TGTGCCAGCAGCGTAGTAAGCACAGATACGCAGTATTTT. Translated: CASSVVSTDTQYF.

The chain employs TRBV4-3 and TRBJ2-1, with a possible D match to TRBD2 (7 bases). CDR1 is LGHNA and CDR2 is YSLEER in the germline V gene. The CDR3 loop spans 16 amino acids. Trimming removed 2 bases from V and 0 bases from J, with 11 bases in between. This CDR3 is CASSQTGGSSYNEQFF. As DNA, the CDR3 is TGCGCCAGCAGCCAAACGGGGGGCTCCTCCTACAATGAGCAGTTCTTC.

The V call is TRBV5-4, the J call TRBJ2-1, with 9 bases that match TRBD2. With V trimmed by 4 bases and J by 1 base, 0 bases remained unmatched. CDR1 and CDR2 (germline): SGHNT, YYREEE (reference sequence). CDR3 size: 14 residues. For the CDR3, the DNA is TGTGCCAGCAGCCTAGCGGGGTCCTACAATGAGCAGTTCTTC. Amino acids: CASSLAGSYNEQFF.

The chain combines TRBV11-1 with TRBJ1-4, with 7 positions matching TRBD1. Germline V gives CDR1 SGHAT, CDR2 FQDESV (reference sequence). CDR3 length equals 15 residues. V lost 5 bases and J lost 5; bases outside the gene matches: 8. In DNA, the CDR3 is TGTGCCAGCAGCCCCGCCGGGACAGAGAATGAAAAACTGTTTTTT. Residues: CASSPAGTENEKLFF.

This clone was counted a single time. V is TRBV29-1 and J is TRBJ2-7; D unclear. This CDR3 contains 14 residues. Germline CDR1 and CDR2: SQVTM and ANQGSEA. The V and J ends lost 6 bases and 2 bases respectively, with 17 bases between them. DNA for the CDR3: TGCAGCGTCTCCCGGACGGAGACCCCCTACGAGCAGTACTTC. It encodes CSVSRTETPYEQYF.

A few counts support this clone. V usage is TRBV27 and J usage is TRBJ1-1; D gene unclear. The CDR3 has 13 amino acids. Trimming took 7 bases from V and 2 from J, leaving 11 bases between them. The V gene's germline CDR1 is MNHEY and CDR2 SMNVEV (reference sequence). CDR3 nucleotides: TGTGCCAGCATGGGCCTACTTAACACTGAAGCTTTCTTT. As protein: CASMGLLNTEAFF.

The chain carries TRBV13 and TRBJ2-1; 11 bases match TRBD2. J lost 5 bases, V lost 3 bases, and 3 bases had no gene match. There are 15 residues in the CDR3. CDR1 is PRHDT, CDR2 FYEKMQ, per germline (reference sequence). The CDR3 DNA follows: TGTGCCAGCAGCTTTGCGACTAGCGGGAACAATGAGCAGTTCTTC. Translating gives CASSFATSGNNEQFF. Full variable domain (outside the CDR3, taken from reference TRBV13 and TRBJ2-1): AAGVIQSPRHLIKEKRETATLKCYPIPRHDTVYWYQQGPGQDPQFLISFYEKMQSDKGSIPDRFSAQQFSDYHSELNMSSLELGDSALYFCASSFATSGNNEQFFGPGTRLTVL.